This T cell receptor (beta chain) was sequenced for a study of blood T cell repertoires in COVID-19. Study as a whole: COVID-19 samples, acute and convalescent, were from the United States, Italy and Spain.

From germline, CDR1 is LGHNT and CDR2 FRNRAP. V was shortened by 5 bases and J by 7 bases, with 12 bases between the two germline ends. This CDR3 comprises 12 residues. Seattle's enrolled individuals joined amid active infection and were then monitored longitudinally. This clone was counted only a few times. Sequencing was performed with immunoSEQ multiplex PCR; in TCRdb, only in-frame clones are kept and a portion is missing. Of around 40,000 clones in the sample, around 87% were seen once. Sequenced: peripheral blood. V is TRBV12-5 and J is TRBJ2-7; no clear D. This clonotype was sampled from a man aged 40-49 years with COVID-19, enrolled during active disease. CDR3 DNA: TGTGCTAGTGGTCCTCTTACCGGGGAGCAGTACTTC. It encodes CASGPLTGEQYF.